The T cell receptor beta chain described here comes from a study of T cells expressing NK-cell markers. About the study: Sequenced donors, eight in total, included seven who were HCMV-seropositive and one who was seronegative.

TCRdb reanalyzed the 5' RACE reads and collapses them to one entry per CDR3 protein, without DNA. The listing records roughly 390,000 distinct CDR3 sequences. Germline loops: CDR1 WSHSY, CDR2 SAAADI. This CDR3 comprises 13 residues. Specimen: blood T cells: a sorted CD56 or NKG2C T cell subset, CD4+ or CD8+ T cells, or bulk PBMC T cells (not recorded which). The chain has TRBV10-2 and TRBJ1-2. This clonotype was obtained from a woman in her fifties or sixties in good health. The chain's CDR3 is CASSEDPNYGYTF.